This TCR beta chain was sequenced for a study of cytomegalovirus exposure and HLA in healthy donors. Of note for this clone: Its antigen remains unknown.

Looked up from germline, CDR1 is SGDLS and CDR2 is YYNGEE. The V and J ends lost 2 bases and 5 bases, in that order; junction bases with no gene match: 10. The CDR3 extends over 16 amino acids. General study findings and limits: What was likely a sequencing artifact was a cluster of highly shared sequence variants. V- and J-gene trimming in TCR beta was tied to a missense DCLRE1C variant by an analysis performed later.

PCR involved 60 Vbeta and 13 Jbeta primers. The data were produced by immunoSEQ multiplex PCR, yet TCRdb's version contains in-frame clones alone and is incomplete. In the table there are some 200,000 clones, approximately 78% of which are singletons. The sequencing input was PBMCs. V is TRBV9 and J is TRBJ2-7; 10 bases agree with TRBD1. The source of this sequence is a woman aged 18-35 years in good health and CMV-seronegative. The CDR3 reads CASSVWDRGALDEQYF. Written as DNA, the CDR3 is TGTGCCAGCAGCGTCTGGGACAGGGGAGCGTTAGACGAGCAGTACTTC.